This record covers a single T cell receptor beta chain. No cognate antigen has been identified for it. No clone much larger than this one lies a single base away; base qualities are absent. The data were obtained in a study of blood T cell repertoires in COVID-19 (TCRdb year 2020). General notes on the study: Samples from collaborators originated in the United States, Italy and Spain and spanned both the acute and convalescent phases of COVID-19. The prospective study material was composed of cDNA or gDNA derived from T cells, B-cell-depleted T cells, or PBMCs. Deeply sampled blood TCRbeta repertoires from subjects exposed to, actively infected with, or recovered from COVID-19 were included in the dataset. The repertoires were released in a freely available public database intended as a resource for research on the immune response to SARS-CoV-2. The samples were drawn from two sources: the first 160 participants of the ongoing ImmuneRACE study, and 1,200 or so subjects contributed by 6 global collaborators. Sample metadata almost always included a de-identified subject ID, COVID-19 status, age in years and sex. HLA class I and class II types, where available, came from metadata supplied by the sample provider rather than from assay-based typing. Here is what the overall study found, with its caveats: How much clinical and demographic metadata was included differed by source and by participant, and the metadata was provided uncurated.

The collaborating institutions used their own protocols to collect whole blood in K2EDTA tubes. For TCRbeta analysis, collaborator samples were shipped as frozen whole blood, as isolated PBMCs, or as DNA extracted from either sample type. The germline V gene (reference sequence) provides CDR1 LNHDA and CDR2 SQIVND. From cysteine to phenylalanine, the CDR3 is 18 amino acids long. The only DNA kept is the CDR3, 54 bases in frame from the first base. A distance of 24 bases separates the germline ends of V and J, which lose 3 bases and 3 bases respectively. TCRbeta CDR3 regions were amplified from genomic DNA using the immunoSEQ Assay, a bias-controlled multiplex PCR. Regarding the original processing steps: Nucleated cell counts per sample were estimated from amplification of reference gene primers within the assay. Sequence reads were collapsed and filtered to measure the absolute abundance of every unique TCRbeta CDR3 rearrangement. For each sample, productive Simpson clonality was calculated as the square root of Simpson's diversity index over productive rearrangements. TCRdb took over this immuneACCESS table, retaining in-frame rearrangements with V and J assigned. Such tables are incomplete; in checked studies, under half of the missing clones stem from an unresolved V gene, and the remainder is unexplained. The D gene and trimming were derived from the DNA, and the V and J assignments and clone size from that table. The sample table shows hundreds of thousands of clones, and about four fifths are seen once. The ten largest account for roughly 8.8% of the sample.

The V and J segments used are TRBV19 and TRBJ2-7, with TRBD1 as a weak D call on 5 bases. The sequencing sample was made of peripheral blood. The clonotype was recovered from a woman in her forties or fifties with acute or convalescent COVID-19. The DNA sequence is TGTGCCAGTAGTATGGTTCGTGGTGGAAGGGGCGATAACTACGAGCAGTACTTC. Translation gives CASSMVRGGRGDNYEQYF.